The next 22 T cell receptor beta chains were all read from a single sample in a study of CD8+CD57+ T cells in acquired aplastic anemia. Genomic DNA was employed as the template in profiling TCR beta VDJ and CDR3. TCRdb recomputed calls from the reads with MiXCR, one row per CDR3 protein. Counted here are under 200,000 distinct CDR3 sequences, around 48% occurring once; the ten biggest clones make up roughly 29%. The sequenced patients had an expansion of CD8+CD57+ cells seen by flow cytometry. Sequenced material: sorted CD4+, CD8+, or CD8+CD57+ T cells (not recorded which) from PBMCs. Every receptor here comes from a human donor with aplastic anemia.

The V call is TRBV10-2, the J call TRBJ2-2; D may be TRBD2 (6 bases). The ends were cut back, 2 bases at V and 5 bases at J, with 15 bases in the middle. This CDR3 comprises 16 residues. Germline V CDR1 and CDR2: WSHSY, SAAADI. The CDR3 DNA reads TGCGCCAGCAGTGAGCCGGGAGCCTGGGGGACCGGGGAGCTGTTTTTT. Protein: CASSEPGAWGTGELFF.

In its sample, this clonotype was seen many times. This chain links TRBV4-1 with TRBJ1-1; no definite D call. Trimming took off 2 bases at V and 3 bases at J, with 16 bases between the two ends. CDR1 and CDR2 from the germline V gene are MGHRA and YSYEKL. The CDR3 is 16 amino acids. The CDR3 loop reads CASSQLFSRRYTEAFF. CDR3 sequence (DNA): TGCGCCAGCAGCCAACTTTTTAGTCGAAGGTACACTGAAGCTTTCTTT.

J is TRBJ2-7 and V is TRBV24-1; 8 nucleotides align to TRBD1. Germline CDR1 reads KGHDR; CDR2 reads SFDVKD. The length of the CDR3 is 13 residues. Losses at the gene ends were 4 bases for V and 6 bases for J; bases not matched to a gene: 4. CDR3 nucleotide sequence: TGTGCCACCAGTGAGTTTGACAGGGGCGAGCAGTACTTC. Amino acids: CATSEFDRGEQYF.

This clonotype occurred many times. The CDR3 is CASSQTTGHTYEQYF. In DNA, the CDR3 is TGCGCCAGCAGCCAAACTACAGGGCATACCTACGAGCAGTACTTC. This rearrangement joins TRBV4-1 to TRBJ2-7; D possibly corresponds to TRBD1 (6 bases). Germline CDR1 is MGHRA and CDR2 is YSYEKL. Between the trimmed V and J ends, which lost 2 bases and 2 bases, there was a span of 13 bases. CDR3 size: 15 residues.

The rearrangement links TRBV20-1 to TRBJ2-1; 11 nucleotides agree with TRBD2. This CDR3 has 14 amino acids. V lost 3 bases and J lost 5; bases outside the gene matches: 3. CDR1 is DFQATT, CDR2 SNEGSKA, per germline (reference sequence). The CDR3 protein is CSARASGRNNEQFF. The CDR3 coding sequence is TGCAGTGCTAGGGCTAGCGGGAGGAACAATGAGCAGTTCTTC.

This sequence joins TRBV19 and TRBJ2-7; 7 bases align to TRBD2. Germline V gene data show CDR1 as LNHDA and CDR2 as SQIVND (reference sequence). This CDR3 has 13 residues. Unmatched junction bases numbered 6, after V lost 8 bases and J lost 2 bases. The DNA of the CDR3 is TGTGCCAGTCAGCGGGAACCCACCTACGAGCAGTACTTC. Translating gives CASQREPTYEQYF. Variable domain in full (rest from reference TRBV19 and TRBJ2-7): DGGITQSPKYLFRKEGQNVTLSCEQNLNHDAMYWYRQDPGQGLRLIYYSQIVNDFQKGDIAEGYSVSREKKESFPLTVTSAQKNPTAFYLCASQREPTYEQYFGPGTRLTVT.

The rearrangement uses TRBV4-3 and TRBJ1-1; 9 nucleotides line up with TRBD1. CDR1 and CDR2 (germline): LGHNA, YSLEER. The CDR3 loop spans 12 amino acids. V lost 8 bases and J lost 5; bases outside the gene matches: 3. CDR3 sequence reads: CASLGTGTEAFF. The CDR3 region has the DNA TGCGCCAGCCTTGGGACAGGGACTGAAGCTTTCTTT.

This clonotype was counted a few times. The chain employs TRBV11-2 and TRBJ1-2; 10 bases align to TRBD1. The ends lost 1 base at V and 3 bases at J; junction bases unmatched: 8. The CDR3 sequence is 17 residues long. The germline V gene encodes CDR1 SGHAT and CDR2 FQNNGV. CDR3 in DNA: TGTGCCAGCAGCTTAGTATTGGGGACAGGGGTCGACTATGGCTACACCTTC. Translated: CASSLVLGTGVDYGYTF.

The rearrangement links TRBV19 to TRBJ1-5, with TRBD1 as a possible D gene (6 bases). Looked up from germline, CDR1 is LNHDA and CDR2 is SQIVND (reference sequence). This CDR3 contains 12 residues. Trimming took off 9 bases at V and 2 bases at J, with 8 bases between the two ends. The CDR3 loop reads CASRTGNQPQHF. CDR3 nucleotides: TGTGCCAGCCGGACAGGCAATCAGCCCCAGCATTTT.

CDR3 sequence: CASSGLSSYEQYF. Written as DNA, the CDR3 is TGTGCCAGCAGCGGACTCAGTTCCTACGAGCAGTACTTC. The chain employs TRBV7-4 and TRBJ2-7; D possibly corresponds to TRBD2 (5 bases). Germline loops: CDR1 SGHVT, CDR2 SQSDAQ. This CDR3 is 13 amino acids long. V was cut by 5 bases and J by 1 base, with 9 bases left in between.

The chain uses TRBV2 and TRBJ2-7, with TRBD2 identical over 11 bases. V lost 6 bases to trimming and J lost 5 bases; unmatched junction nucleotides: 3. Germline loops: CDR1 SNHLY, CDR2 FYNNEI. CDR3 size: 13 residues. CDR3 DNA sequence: TGTGCCAGCAGGACTAGCGGGATCGACGAGCAGTACTTC. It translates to CASRTSGIDEQYF.

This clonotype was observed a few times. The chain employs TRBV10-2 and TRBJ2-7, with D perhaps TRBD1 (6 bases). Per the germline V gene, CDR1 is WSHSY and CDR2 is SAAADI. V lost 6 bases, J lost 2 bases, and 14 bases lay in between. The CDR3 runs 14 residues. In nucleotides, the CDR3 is TGCGCCAGCAGGCCCCGGGACAAGGCCTACGAGCAGTACTTC. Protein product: CASRPRDKAYEQYF.

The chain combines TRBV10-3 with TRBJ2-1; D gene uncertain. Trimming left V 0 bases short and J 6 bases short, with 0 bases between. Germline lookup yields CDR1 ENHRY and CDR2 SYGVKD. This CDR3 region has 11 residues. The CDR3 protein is CAISESNEQFF. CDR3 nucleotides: TGTGCCATCAGTGAGTCCAATGAGCAGTTCTTC.

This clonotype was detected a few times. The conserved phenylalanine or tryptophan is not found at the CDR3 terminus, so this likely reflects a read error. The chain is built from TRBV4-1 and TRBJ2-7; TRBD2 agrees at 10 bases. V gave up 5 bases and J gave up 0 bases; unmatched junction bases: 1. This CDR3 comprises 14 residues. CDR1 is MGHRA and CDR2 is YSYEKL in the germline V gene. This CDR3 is CASSLAGGSYEQYL. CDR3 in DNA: TGCGCCAGCAGCTTAGCGGGAGGCTCCTACGAGCAGTACCTC.

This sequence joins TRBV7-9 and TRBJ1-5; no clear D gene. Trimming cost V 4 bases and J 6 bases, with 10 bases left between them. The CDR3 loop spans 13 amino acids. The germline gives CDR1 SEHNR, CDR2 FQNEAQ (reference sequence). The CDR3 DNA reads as TGTGCCAGCAGCTCCGCGTTCGGTCAGCCCCAGCATTTT. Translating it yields CASSSAFGQPQHF. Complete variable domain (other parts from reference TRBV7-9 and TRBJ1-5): DTGVSQNPRHKITKRGQNVTFRCDPISEHNRLYWYRQTLGQGPEFLTYFQNEAQLEKSRLLSDRFSAERPKGSFSTLEIQRTEQGDSAMYLCASSSAFGQPQHFGDGTRLSIL.

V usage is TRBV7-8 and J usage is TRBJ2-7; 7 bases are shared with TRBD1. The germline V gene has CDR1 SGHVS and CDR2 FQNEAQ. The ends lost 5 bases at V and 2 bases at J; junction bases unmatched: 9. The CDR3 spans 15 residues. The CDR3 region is CASSTRGQPAYEQYF. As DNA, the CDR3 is TGTGCCAGCAGCACCCGGGGACAGCCGGCCTACGAGCAGTACTTC.

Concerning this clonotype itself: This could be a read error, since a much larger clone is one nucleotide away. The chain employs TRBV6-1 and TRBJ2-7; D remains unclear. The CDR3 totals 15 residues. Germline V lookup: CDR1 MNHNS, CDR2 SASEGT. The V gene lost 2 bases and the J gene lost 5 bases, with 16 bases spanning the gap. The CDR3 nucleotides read TGTGCCAGCAGTGAAAAAGTTGGCAGCCCTCACGAGCAGTACTTC. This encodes CASSEKVGSPHEQYF.

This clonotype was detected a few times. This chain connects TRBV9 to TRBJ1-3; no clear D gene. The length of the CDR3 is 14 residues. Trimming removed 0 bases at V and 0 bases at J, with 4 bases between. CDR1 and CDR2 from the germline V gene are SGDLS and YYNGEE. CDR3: CASSVESSGNTIYF. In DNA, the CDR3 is TGTGCCAGCAGCGTAGAAAGCTCTGGAAACACCATATATTTT.

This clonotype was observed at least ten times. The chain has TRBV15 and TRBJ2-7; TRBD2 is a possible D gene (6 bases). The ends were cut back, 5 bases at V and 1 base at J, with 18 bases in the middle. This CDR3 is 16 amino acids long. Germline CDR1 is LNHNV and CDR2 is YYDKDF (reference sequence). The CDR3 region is CATSGGTGTGSYEQYF. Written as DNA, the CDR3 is TGTGCCACCAGCGGGGGGACCGGGACTGGGTCCTACGAGCAGTACTTC.

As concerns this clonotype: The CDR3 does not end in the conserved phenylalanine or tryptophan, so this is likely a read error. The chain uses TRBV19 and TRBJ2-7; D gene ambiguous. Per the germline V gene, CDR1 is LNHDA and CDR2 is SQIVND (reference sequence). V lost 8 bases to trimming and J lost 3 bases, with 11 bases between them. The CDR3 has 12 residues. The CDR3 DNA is TGTGCCAGTGGGCGTGGGGACTACGAGCAGTACTCC. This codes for CASGRGDYEQYS.

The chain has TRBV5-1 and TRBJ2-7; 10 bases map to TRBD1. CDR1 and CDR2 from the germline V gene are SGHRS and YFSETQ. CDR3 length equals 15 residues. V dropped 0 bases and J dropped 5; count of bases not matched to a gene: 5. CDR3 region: CASSLAGTGVDEQYF. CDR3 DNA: TGCGCCAGCAGCTTGGCCGGGACAGGGGTGGACGAGCAGTACTTC.

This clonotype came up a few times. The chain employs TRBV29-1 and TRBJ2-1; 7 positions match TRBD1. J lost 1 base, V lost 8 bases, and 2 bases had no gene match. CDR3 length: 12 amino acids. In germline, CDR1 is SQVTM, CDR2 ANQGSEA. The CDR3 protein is CSLTGSYNEQFF. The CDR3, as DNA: TGCAGCTTGACAGGGTCCTACAATGAGCAGTTCTTC.